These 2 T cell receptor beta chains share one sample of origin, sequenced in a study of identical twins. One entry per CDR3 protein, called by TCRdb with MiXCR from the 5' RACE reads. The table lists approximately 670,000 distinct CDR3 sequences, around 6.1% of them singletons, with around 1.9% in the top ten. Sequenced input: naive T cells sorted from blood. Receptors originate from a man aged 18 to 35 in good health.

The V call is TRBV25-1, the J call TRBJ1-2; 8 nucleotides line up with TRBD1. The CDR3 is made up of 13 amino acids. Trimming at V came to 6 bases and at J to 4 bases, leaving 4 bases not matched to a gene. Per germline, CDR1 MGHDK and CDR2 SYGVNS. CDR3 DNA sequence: TGTGCCAGCAGGGGACAGGACTTCTATGGCTACACCTTC. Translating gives CASRGQDFYGYTF.

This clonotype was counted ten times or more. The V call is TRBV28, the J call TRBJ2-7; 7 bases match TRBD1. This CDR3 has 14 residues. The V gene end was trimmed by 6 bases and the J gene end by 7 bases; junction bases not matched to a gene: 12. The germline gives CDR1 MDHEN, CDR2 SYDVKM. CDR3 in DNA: TGTGCCAGCAGGCCACAGGGGTCCGTTTGGGAGCAGTACTTC. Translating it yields CASRPQGSVWEQYF.